The 7 T cell receptor beta chains below come from one sample, sequenced in a study of blood T cell repertoires in COVID-19. The table came from immunoSEQ multiplex PCR; TCRdb's copy has only in-frame clones and leaves some out. The sample has 90,000 to 120,000 clones, about 80% seen once; the top ten hold 2.5% to 3.5%. Sequencing input: peripheral blood. These receptors all stem from a woman older than 75 with active or convalescent COVID-19.

The chain employs TRBV7-2 and TRBJ2-4; a possible D gene is TRBD1 (5 bases). There are 16 residues in the CDR3. V was cut by 0 bases and J by 0 bases, with 9 bases left in between. Germline values: CDR1 SGHTA, CDR2 FQGNSA. This CDR3 is CASSLAGALAKNIQYF. CDR3 in DNA: TGTGCCAGCAGCTTAGCAGGGGCACTAGCCAAAAACATTCAGTACTTC.

V is TRBV19 and J is TRBJ1-2; 9 nucleotides match TRBD1. The germline gives CDR1 LNHDA, CDR2 SQIVND (reference sequence). V trimming: 2 bases; J trimming: 6 bases; junction bases outside the gene matches: 4. This CDR3 is built from 14 residues. The chain's CDR3 is CASSIPQGAHGYTF. CDR3 coding DNA: TGTGCCAGTAGTATACCACAGGGGGCTCATGGCTACACCTTC.

The rearrangement links TRBV15 to TRBJ1-4; no clear D gene. CDR1 and CDR2 from the germline V gene are LNHNV and YYDKDF (reference sequence). Trimming shortened V by 0 bases and J by 8 bases, and 13 bases separated the two germline ends. The CDR3 covers 15 residues. This CDR3 reads CATSRDSSGEEKLFF. The CDR3 nucleotides are TGTGCCACCAGCAGAGATTCCTCCGGGGAGGAAAAACTGTTTTTT. The entire variable domain, with the rest obtained from reference TRBV15 and TRBJ1-4, is as follows: DAMVIQNPRYQVTQFGKPVTLSCSQTLNHNVMYWYQQKSSQAPKLLFHYYDKDFNNEADTPDNFQSRRPNTSFCFLDIRSPGLGDTAMYLCATSRDSSGEEKLFFGSGTQLSVL.

The rearrangement joins TRBV11-2 to TRBJ2-7, with D possibly TRBD2 on 5 matching bases. The CDR3 spans 14 residues. Germline V gene sequence: CDR1 SGHAT, CDR2 FQNNGV. V shed 4 bases and J shed 0 bases, with 10 bases lying between them. The CDR3 protein is CASSWEWSSYEQYF. As DNA, the CDR3 is TGTGCCAGCAGCTGGGAGTGGTCCTCCTACGAGCAGTACTTC.

V and J are TRBV4-2 and TRBJ1-6; 8 bases are a match to TRBD1. In germline, CDR1 is LGHNA, CDR2 YNFKEQ. The CDR3 has 15 residues. The V and J ends lost 0 bases and 10 bases, in that order; junction bases with no gene match: 5. CDR3 sequence (DNA): TGTGCCAGCAGCCAAGAAGCAGGGGGCCGGTCACCCCTCCACTTT. Protein: CASSQEAGGRSPLHF.

The V gene is TRBV7-2, the J gene TRBJ2-2; 7 bases are shared with TRBD2. This CDR3 comprises 15 residues. J was trimmed by 7 bases and V by 5 bases; bases with no gene match: 10. CDR1 and CDR2 (germline): SGHTA, FQGNSA. In DNA form, the CDR3 reads TGTGCCAGCAGCGGGTTGGCGGGAGTGGGCGGGGAGCTGTTTTTT. Residues: CASSGLAGVGGELFF.

This clone was seen only once. The chain recombines TRBV24-1 with TRBJ2-3; 14 positions match TRBD2. CDR1 and CDR2 from the germline V gene are KGHDR and SFDVKD. The CDR3 is 16 amino acids. The V gene end was trimmed by 3 bases and the J gene end by 5 bases; junction bases not matched to a gene: 3. The CDR3 loop is CATSDAGLAGVDTQYF. DNA for the CDR3: TGTGCCACCAGTGATGCGGGACTAGCGGGAGTAGATACGCAGTATTTT.